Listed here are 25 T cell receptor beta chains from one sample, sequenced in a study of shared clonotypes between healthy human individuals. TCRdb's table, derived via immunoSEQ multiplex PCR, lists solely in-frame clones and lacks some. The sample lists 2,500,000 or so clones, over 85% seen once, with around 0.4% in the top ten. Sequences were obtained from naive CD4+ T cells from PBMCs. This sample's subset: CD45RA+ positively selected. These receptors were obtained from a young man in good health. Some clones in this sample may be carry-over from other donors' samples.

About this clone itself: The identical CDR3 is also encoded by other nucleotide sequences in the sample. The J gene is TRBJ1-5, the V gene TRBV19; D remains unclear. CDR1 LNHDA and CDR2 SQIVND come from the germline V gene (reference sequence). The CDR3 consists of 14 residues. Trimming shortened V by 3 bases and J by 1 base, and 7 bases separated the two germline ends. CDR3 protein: CASSIVRSNQPQHF. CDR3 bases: TGTGCCAGTAGTATCGTTAGAAGCAATCAGCCCCAGCATTTT.

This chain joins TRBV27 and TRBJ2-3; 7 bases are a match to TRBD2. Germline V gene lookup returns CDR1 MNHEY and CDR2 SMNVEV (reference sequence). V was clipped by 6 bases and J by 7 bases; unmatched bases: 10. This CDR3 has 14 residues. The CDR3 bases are TGTGCCAGCAGCCAAGGCGGGAGACCGCATACGCAGTATTTT. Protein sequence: CASSQGGRPHTQYF.

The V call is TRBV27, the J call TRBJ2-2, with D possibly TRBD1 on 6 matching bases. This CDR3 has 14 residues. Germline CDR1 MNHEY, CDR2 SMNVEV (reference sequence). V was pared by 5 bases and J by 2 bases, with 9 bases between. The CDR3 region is CASSQGTNTGELFF. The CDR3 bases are TGTGCCAGCAGTCAGGGGACCAACACCGGGGAGCTGTTTTTT.

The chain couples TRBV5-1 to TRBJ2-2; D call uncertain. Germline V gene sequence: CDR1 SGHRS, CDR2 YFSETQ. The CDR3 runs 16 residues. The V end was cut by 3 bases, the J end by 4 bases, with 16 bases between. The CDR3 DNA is TGCGCCAGCAGCTCGACCCCCTTTACCATCACCGGGGAGCTGTTTTTT. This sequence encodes CASSSTPFTITGELFF.

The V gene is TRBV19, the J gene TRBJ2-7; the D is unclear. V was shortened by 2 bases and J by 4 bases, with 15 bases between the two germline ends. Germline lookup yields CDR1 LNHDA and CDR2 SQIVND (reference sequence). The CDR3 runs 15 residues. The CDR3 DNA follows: TGTGCCAGTAGTATACAAAGGGCCCCCGTGTACGAGCAGTACTTC. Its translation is CASSIQRAPVYEQYF.

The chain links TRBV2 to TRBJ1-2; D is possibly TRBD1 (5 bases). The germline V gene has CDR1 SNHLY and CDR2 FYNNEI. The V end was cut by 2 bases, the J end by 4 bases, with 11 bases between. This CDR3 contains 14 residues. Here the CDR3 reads CASSETLGTYGYTF. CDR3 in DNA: TGTGCCAGCAGTGAAACGCTAGGGACCTATGGCTACACCTTC.

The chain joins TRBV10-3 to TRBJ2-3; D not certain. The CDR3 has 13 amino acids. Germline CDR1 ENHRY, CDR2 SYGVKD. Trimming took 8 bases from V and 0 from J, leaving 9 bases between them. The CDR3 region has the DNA TGTGCCATCTGTGCCCAGAGCACAGATACGCAGTATTTT. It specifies CAICAQSTDTQYF.

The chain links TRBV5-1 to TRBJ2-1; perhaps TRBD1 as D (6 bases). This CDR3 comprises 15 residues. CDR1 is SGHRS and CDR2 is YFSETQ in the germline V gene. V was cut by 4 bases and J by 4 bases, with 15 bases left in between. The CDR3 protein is CASSRTGTQYNEQFF. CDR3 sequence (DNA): TGCGCCAGCAGCCGGACCGGGACACAGTACAATGAGCAGTTCTTC.

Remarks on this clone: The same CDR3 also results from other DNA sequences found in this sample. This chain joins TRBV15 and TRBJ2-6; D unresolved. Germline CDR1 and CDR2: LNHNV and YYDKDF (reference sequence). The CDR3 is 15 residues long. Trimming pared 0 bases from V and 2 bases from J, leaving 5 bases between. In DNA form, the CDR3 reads TGTGCCACCAGCAGAGATAGGGCTGGGGCCAACGTCCTGACTTTC. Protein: CATSRDRAGANVLTF.

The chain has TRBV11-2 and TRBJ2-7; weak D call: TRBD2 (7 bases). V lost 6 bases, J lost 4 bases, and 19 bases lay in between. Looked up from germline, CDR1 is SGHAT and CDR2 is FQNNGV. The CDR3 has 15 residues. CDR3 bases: TGTGCCAGCAGATTTACTGTAAGGGGGGGTTACGAGCAGTACTTC. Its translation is CASRFTVRGGYEQYF.

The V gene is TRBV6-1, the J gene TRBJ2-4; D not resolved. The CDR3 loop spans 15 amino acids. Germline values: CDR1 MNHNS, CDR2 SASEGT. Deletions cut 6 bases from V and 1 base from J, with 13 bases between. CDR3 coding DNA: TGTGCCAGCAGCGGTTTAATGAGGGCCAAAAACATTCAGTACTTC. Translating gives CASSGLMRAKNIQYF.

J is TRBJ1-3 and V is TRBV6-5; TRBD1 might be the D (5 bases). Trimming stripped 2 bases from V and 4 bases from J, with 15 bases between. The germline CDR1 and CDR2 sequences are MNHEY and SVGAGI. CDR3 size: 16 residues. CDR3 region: CASSYRPGYQGNTIYF. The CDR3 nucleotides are TGTGCCAGCAGTTACCGCCCAGGGTACCAAGGAAACACCATATATTTT.

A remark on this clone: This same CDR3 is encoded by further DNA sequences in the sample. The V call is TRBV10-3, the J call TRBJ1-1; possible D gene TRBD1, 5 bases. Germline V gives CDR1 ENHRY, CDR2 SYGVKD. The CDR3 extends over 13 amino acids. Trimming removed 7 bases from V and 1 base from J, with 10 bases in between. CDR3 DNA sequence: TGTGCCATCATGCGGGGCCCGAACACTGAAGCTTTCTTT. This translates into CAIMRGPNTEAFF.

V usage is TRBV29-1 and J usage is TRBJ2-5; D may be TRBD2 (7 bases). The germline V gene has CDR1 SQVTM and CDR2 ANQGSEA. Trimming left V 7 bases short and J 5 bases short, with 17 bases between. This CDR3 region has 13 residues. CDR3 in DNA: TGCAGCGCTCGTGAGGGGGGGATGGAGACCCAGTACTTC. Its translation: CSAREGGMETQYF.

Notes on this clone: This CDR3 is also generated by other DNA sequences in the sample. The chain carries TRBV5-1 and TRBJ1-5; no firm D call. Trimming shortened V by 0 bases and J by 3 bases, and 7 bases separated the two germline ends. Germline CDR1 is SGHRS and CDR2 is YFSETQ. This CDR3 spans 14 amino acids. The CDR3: CASSLGTLNQPQHF. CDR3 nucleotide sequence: TGCGCCAGCAGCTTGGGGACGCTCAATCAGCCCCAGCATTTT.

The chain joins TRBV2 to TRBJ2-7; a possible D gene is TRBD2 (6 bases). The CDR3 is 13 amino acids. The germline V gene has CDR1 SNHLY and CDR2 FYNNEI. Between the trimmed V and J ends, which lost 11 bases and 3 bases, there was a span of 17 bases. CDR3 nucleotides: TGTGCCGGGGGGAAGGAGCACCACTACGAGCAGTACTTC. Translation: CAGGKEHHYEQYF.

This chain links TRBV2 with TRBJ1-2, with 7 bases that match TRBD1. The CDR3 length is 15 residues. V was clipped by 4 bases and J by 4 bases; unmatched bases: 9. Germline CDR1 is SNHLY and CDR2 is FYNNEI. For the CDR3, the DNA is TGTGCCAGCAGTGTGACAGGGACAGCGGGCTATGGCTACACCTTC. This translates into CASSVTGTAGYGYTF.

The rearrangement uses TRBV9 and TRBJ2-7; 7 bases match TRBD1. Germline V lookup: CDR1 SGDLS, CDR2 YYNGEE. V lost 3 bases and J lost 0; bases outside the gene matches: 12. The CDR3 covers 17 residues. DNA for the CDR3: TGTGCCAGCAGCGCAGAGGGCAGACAGGGTTTCTCCTACGAGCAGTACTTC. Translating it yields CASSAEGRQGFSYEQYF.

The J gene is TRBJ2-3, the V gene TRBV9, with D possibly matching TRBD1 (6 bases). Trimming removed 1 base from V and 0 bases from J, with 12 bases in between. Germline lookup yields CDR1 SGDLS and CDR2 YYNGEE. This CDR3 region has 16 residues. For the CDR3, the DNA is TGTGCCAGCAGCGTATATCCAGGGGAAAGCACAGATACGCAGTATTTT. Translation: CASSVYPGESTDTQYF.

The CDR3 nucleotides read TGTGCCAGCAGTCCCCTTGGACAGGGCTATGGCTACACCTTC. Its translation: CASSPLGQGYGYTF. V is TRBV28 and J is TRBJ1-2, with 8 bases identical to TRBD1. CDR3 length: 14 residues. V lost 5 bases and J lost 4; bases outside the gene matches: 6. Germline CDR1 reads MDHEN; CDR2 reads SYDVKM.

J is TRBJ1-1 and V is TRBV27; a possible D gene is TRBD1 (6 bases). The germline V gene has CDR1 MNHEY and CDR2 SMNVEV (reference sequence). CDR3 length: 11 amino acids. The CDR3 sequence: CAPRGTSEAFF. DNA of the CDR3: TGTGCTCCAAGGGGGACCTCTGAAGCTTTCTTT.

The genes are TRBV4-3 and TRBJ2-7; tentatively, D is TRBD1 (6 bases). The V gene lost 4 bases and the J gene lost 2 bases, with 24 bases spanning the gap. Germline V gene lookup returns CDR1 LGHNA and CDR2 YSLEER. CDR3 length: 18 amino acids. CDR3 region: CASSRYSGFGTRPYEQYF. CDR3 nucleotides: TGCGCCAGCAGCCGCTACTCGGGTTTCGGGACACGGCCCTACGAGCAGTACTTC.

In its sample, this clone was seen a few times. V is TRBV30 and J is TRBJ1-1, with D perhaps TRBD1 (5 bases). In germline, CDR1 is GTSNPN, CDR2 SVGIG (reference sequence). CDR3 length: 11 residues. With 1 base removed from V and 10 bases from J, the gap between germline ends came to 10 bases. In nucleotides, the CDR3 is TGTGCCTGGAGTGCGACAGTCTCAGCTTTCTTT. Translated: CAWSATVSAFF.

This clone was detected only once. The CDR3 bases are TGTGCCAGCAGTTTTGGTCAGCTAGCCAAAAACATTCAGTACTTC. It is translated as CASSFGQLAKNIQYF. The V and J genes are TRBV28 and TRBJ2-4; D unclear. This CDR3 region has 15 residues. V lost 3 bases to trimming and J lost 0 bases, with 9 bases between them. Looked up from germline, CDR1 is MDHEN and CDR2 is SYDVKM.

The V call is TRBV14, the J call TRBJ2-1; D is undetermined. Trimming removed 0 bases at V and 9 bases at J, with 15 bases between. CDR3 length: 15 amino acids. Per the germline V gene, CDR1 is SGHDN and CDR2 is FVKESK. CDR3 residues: CASSQDIGSTSEQFF. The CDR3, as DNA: TGTGCCAGCAGCCAAGATATTGGTTCGACCAGTGAGCAGTTCTTC.